Included here is one T cell receptor (beta chain) sequence, with context. What antigen it recognizes has not been identified. There are no base qualities to consult, and no much larger clone falls within one base. From cysteine to phenylalanine, the CDR3 is 13 amino acids long. The sequence is cut down to CDR3 DNA, 39 bases in frame from base 1. V is pared back by 2 bases and J by 6 bases, with 11 bases lying between the germline termini. The germline V gene supplies CDR1 SGHTA and CDR2 FQGNSA. TCRbeta CDR3 regions were amplified from genomic DNA by means of the immunoSEQ Assay, a bias-controlled multiplex PCR. In the authors' own workflow: The number of nucleated cells in each sample was estimated by amplification of reference gene primers within the assay. Sequence reads were collapsed and filtered to measure the absolute abundance of every unique TCRbeta CDR3 rearrangement. For each sample, productive Simpson clonality was calculated as the square root of Simpson's diversity index over productive rearrangements. Drawn from immuneACCESS, this table holds only the in-frame rearrangements with V and J called that TCRdb kept. Clones are partly lost; checked studies trace under half to an unresolved V gene and leave the rest unexplained. D and trimming were read from the DNA, whereas the V and J calls and clone size are those reported in that table. The sample records tens of thousands of clones, 88% of which are singletons. The top ten hold 7% to 9.5% of the sample.

The sample comes from a study of blood T cell repertoires in COVID-19 (dated by TCRdb to between 2020 and 2021). In terms of the full investigation: Samples covering the acute and convalescent phases of COVID-19 were provided by collaborators in the United States, Italy and Spain. Subjects who had been exposed to COVID-19, were actively infected with it, or had recovered from it provided the deeply sampled blood TCRbeta repertoires that made up the dataset. Samples came from the ongoing ImmuneRACE study (first 160 participants) plus 1,254 subjects from 6 global collaborators. The material from the prospective study consisted of cDNA or gDNA derived from T cells, B-cell-depleted T cells, or PBMCs. A freely available public database, intended as a resource for researchers studying the immune response to SARS-CoV-2, is where the repertoires were released. Sample metadata almost always included a de-identified subject ID, COVID-19 status, age in years and sex. Where available, HLA class I and class II types were taken from metadata supplied by the sample provider and were not determined by assay-based typing. Broader findings and caveats from the paper: The amount of clinical and demographic metadata varied by source and participant and was provided uncurated.

At one collaborating source in Seattle, patients were enrolled during active infection and were followed longitudinally through the course of disease. Whole blood was collected in K2EDTA tubes by collaborating institutions according to the institutions' own protocols. Collaborator samples were shipped for TCRbeta analysis as frozen whole blood, isolated PBMCs, or DNA extracted from either sample type. The source is a man aged 55 to 69 with COVID-19, enrolled during active disease. The sequenced sample was peripheral blood. The chain is assembled from TRBV7-2 and TRBJ2-7, and TRBD2 may be the D gene, going by 6 matching bases. The DNA sequence follows: TGTGCCAGCAGCTTACATGGCGGGACCGAGCAGTACTTC. It specifies CASSLHGGTEQYF. Outside the CDR3, residues come from the reference TRBV7-2 and TRBJ2-7 proteins, so the full variable domain is: GAGVSQSPSNKVTEKGKDVELRCDPISGHTALYWYRQSLGQGLEFLIYFQGNSAPDKSGLPSDRFSAERTGGSVSTLTIQRTQQEDSAVYLCASSLHGGTEQYFGPGTRLTVT.